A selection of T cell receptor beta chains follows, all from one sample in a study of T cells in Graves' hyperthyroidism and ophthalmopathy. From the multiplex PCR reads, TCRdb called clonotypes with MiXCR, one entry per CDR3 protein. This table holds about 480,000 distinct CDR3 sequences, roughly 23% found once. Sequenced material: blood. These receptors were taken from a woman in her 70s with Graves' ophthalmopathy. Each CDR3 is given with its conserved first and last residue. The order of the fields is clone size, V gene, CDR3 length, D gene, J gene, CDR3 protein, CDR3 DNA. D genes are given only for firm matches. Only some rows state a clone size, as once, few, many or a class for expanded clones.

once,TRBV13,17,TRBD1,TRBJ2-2,CASSANRDRTNTGELFF,TGTGCCAGCAGCGCGAACCGGGACAGAACGAACACCGGGGAGCTGTTTTTT
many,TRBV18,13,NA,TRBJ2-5,CASSPPVQETQYF,TGTGCCAGCTCACCACCGGTTCAAGAGACCCAGTACTTC
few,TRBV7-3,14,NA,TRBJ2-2,CASSLNQWAGELFF,TGTGCCAGCAGCTTAAATCAGTGGGCCGGGGAGCTGTTTTTT
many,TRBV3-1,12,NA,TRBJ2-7,CASSQGPYEQYF,TGTGCCAGCAGCCAAGGGCCGTACGAGCAGTACTTC
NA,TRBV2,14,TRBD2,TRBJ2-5,CASSSAGVGETQYF,TGTGCCAGCAGTTCAGCGGGGGTCGGAGAGACCCAGTACTTC
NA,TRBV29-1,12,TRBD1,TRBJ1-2,CSVGTGGYGYTF,TGCAGCGTTGGGACAGGCGGATATGGCTACACCTTC
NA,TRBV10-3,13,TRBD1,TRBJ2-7,CALAQGASYEQYF,TGTGCCCTCGCACAGGGGGCGTCCTACGAGCAGTACTTC
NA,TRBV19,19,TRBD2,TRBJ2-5,CASSRTYGTSGSQAETQYF,TGTGCCAGTAGCCGCACCTACGGGACTAGCGGGAGCCAAGCGGAGACCCAGTACTTC
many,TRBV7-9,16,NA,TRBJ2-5,CASSPSGAFGGETQYF,TGTGCCAGCAGCCCTTCGGGGGCGTTCGGGGGAGAGACCCAGTACTTC
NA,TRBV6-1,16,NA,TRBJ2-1,CASSELARVGVNEQFF,TGTGCCAGCAGTGAATTGGCCAGGGTGGGCGTCAATGAGCAGTTCTTC
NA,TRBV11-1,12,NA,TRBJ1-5,CASSSGGQPQHF,TGTGCCAGCAGCTCCGGGGGCCAGCCCCAGCATTTT
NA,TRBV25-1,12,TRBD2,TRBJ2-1,CASSKTSSEQFF,TGTGCCAGCAGTAAGACTAGCAGTGAGCAGTTCTTC
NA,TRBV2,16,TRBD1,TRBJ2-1,CASRPHRTGGYNEQFF,TGTGCCAGCAGGCCACACAGGACAGGGGGGTACAATGAGCAGTTCTTC
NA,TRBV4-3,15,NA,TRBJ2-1,CASSQDSAGHNEQFF,TGCGCCAGCAGCCAAGATAGCGCGGGGCACAATGAGCAGTTCTTC
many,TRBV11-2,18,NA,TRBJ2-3,CASSLFRVTLGVSDTQYF,TGTGCCAGCAGCTTATTCAGGGTGACCCTCGGGGTATCAGATACGCAGTATTTT
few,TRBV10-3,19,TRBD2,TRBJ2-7,CAISESMASGRPLSYEQYF,TGTGCCATCAGTGAGTCGATGGCTAGCGGGAGGCCCCTTTCCTACGAGCAGTACTTC